Listed below are T cell receptor beta chains from one sample, sequenced in a study of patients and donors after allogeneic stem cell transplantation. MiXCR, applied by TCRdb to the RT-PCR reads, yields one record per CDR3 protein. Among about 960,000 distinct CDR3 sequences listed, roughly 18% were seen once. Sequencing used blood, either unsorted or a sorted T cell fraction (not recorded which). The receptors stem from a human donor who was either an allogeneic HSCT recipient or a stem cell or donor lymphocyte infusion donor (not recorded which). It is not recorded whose cells these are; they may come from a transplant donor. CDR3s include the opening cysteine and the closing phenylalanine or tryptophan. Fields, in order: J gene, clone size, D gene, V gene, CDR3 DNA, CDR3 protein. A D gene is named only where the DNA matches it firmly. Clone size is given for some rows only: seen once, a few or many times, or a class if the clone is expanded.

TRBJ2-7	NA	NA	TRBV7-9	TGTGCCAGCAGCTTAGGGACGGGAGTTATCTACGAGCAGTACTTC	CASSLGTGVIYEQYF
TRBJ1-1	NA	NA	TRBV4-1	TGCGCCAGCAGCCCAGGTTGGGCTGAAGCTTTCTTT	CASSPGWAEAFF
TRBJ2-1	few	TRBD2	TRBV7-9	TGTGCCAGCAGCTTAAGGGCTAGCGGTATCAATGAGCAGTTCTTC	CASSLRASGINEQFF
TRBJ2-4	few	NA	TRBV7-3	TGTGCCAGCAGCTTAACGGGGGGTCAAAACATTCAGTACTTC	CASSLTGGQNIQYF
TRBJ1-2	NA	TRBD1	TRBV19	TGTGCCACCGAGGGACAGGGTCTTAACTATGGCTACACCTTC	CATEGQGLNYGYTF
TRBJ2-1	few	TRBD2	TRBV2	TGTGCCAGCAGAGGGACTAGCGGGATCAATGAGCAGTTCTTC	CASRGTSGINEQFF
TRBJ1-5	NA	NA	TRBV19	TGTGCCAGTAGTATCGTGCCAAGCAATCAGCCCCAGCATTTT	CASSIVPSNQPQHF
TRBJ2-2	NA	TRBD2	TRBV12-3/TRBV12-4	TGTGCCAGCAGCCCGGGACTAGCGGGCTTCACCGGGGAGCTGTTTTTT	CASSPGLAGFTGELFF
TRBJ2-1	NA	NA	TRBV29-1	TGCAGCGTTGGGGGGGGCAGTGGCATCGATGAGCAGTTCTTC	CSVGGGSGIDEQFF
TRBJ1-1	few	TRBD1	TRBV6-1	TGTGCCAGCAATAAAGGGACAGTTATGAACACTGAAGCTTTCTTT	CASNKGTVMNTEAFF
TRBJ2-7	NA	NA	TRBV7-9	TGTGCCAGCAGCTTATCTGCGGTCAACTCCTACGAGCAGTACTTC	CASSLSAVNSYEQYF
TRBJ1-1	many	NA	TRBV3-1	TGTGCCAGCAGCCATGGGGTCCCGGAAGCTTTCTTT	CASSHGVPEAFF
TRBJ2-2	NA	NA	TRBV28	TGTGCCAGCAGTCGAACAGGGACGAACACCGGGGAGCTGTTTTTT	CASSRTGTNTGELFF
TRBJ2-3	few	NA	TRBV15	TGTGCCACCAGCAGAGACAGGGGGACTACAGATACGCAGTATTTT	CATSRDRGTTDTQYF
TRBJ2-5	many	TRBD1	TRBV12-3/TRBV12-4	TGTGCCAGCAGTTCCGACAGGGAGCAAGAGACCCAGTACTTC	CASSSDREQETQYF
TRBJ2-7	few	NA	TRBV6-1	TGTGCCAGCAGACCCTCCGGGGCAGTATACTACGAGCAGTACTTC	CASRPSGAVYYEQYF
TRBJ2-3	few	NA	TRBV5-1	TGCGCCAGCAGCCTAGAGGGGGGGGATACGCAGACGCAGTATTTT	CASSLEGGDTQTQYF
TRBJ2-6	NA	NA	TRBV13	TGTGCCAGCAGCCTGGACAACTCTGGGGCCAACGTCCTGACTTTC	CASSLDNSGANVLTF
TRBJ2-3	NA	NA	TRBV30	TGTGCCTGGAGTGTATTACAAGACACAGATACGCAGTATTTT	CAWSVLQDTDTQYF
TRBJ2-1	NA	TRBD2	TRBV5-5	TGTGCCAGCAGCCGCTTAGCGGGGCCAGCCAATGAGCAGTTCTTC	CASSRLAGPANEQFF
TRBJ1-1	few	NA	TRBV6-5	TGTGCCAGCAGTTACTCGATTTGGGGGGAGGCCTCCAGAGCTTTCTTT	CASSYSIWGEASRAFF
TRBJ2-3	few	NA	TRBV10-3	TGTGCCATCAGTGAGTCTTCGGTGAAAGCCCCCGCGCAGTATTTT	CAISESSVKAPAQYF